This T cell receptor (beta chain) was recorded in a study of cytomegalovirus exposure and HLA in healthy donors. Study-wide points: For most TCR beta V segments, an earlier analysis put the productive rate at about 90% or about 30% of the time. When presence/absence was analysed, sequencing depth was taken to be roughly uniform across donors. Using a false discovery rate of 0.05, a later analysis showed that around 16,000 TCR beta sequences were associated with HLA alleles.

V lost 1 base to trimming and J lost 9 bases, with 13 bases between them. The CDR3 is 14 residues long. Germline loops: CDR1 SGHVS, CDR2 FQNEAQ. With respect to this clone: Antigen unknown.

The PCR had 60 Vbeta and 13 Jbeta primers. Assay used: immunoSEQ multiplex PCR; TCRdb lists only in-frame clones, some missing. The sample yields 150,000 to 170,000 clones, around 72% seen once. The sample comprised PBMCs. The sequence was obtained from a man between 18 and 29 years old in good health and CMV-seronegative. The chain couples TRBV7-8 to TRBJ2-1, with D possibly being TRBD2 (5 bases). The CDR3 reads CASSLGTSSGEQFF. In DNA, the CDR3 is TGTGCCAGCAGCTTAGGAACTAGTTCAGGTGAGCAGTTCTTC.